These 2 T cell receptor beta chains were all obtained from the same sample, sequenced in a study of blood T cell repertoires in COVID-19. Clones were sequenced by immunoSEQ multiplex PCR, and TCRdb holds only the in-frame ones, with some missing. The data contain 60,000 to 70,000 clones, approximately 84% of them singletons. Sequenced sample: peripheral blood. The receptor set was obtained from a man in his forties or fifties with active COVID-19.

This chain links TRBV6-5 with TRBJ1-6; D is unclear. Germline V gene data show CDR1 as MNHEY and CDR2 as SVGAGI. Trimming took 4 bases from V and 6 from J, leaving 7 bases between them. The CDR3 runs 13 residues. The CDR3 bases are TGTGCCAGCAGTTCACAGATTAATTCACCCCTCCACTTT. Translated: CASSSQINSPLHF.

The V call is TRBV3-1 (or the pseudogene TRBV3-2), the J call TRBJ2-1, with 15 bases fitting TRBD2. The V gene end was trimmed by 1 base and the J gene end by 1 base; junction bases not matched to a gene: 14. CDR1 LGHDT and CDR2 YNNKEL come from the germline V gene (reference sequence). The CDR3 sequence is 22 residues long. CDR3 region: CASSQAPEGLAGGPASYNEQFF. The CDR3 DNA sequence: TGTGCCAGCAGCCAAGCCCCGGAGGGACTAGCGGGGGGCCCCGCATCCTACAATGAGCAGTTCTTC.